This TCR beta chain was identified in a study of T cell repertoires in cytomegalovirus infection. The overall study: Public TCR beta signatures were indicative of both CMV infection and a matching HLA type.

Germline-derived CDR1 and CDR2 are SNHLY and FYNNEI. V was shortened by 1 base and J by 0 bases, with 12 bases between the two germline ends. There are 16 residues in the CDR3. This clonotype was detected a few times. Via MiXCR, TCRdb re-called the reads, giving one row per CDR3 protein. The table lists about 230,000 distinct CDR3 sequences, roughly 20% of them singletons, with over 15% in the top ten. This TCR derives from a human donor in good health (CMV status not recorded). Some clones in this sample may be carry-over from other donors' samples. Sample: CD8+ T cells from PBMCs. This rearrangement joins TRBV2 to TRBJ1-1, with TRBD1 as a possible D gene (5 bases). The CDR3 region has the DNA TGTGCCAGCAGTGAAGGACCCGGGGGGATGAACACTGAAGCTTTCTTT. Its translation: CASSEGPGGMNTEAFF.